These 16 T cell receptor beta chains share one sample of origin, sequenced in a study of blood T cell repertoires in COVID-19. Assay used: immunoSEQ multiplex PCR; TCRdb lists only in-frame clones, some missing. This sample has approximately 220,000 clones; 83% occur once, and the top ten carry 3% to 4.5%. The sample taken for sequencing was PBMCs or T cells enriched from blood (not recorded which). These receptors were obtained from a woman in her 40s who had been exposed to COVID-19.

V gene TRBV18 combines with J gene TRBJ1-4; 7 nucleotides match TRBD1. CDR1 KGHSH and CDR2 LQKENI come from the germline V gene. The CDR3 contains 14 residues. V was clipped by 4 bases and J by 4 bases; unmatched bases: 3. The CDR3 nucleotides are TGTGCCAGCTCACGGACAGGAAATAATGAAAAACTGTTTTTT. This encodes CASSRTGNNEKLFF.

This chain links TRBV12-5 with TRBJ2-1; possibly TRBD1 for D (5 bases). Trimming shortened V by 5 bases and J by 5 bases, and 13 bases separated the two germline ends. Germline loops: CDR1 LGHNT, CDR2 FRNRAP. This CDR3 has 14 amino acids. The CDR3 nucleotides read TGTGCTAGTGGTGTAGTCAGGGATCACAATGAGCAGTTCTTC. Its translation is CASGVVRDHNEQFF.

The V gene is TRBV4-3, the J gene TRBJ1-1; the D gene is possibly TRBD1 (5 bases). This CDR3 spans 17 amino acids. V was clipped by 3 bases and J by 1 base, with 18 bases between them. Germline V gene lookup returns CDR1 LGHNA and CDR2 YSLEER. As DNA, the CDR3 is TGCGCCAGCAGCCAGGCTCCTGCCGGACAACCGAACACTGAAGCTTTCTTT. It is translated as CASSQAPAGQPNTEAFF.

This clone was counted once. The CDR3 protein is CSVDPRQGFSVSTDTQYF. The CDR3 DNA reads TGCAGCGTTGACCCACGACAGGGGTTTTCGGTGAGCACAGATACGCAGTATTTT. This chain uses TRBV29-1 with TRBJ2-3; 8 positions match TRBD1. CDR3 size: 18 residues. Germline CDR1 is SQVTM and CDR2 is ANQGSEA. V gave up 3 bases and J gave up 0 bases; unmatched junction bases: 14.

Written as DNA, the CDR3 is TGTGCCAGCAGCCAGGTTGGCGGGGCCTACAATGAGCAGTTCTTC. Protein: CASSQVGGAYNEQFF. The genes are TRBV3-1 (or the pseudogene TRBV3-2) and TRBJ2-1; possibly TRBD2 for D (6 bases). The CDR3 spans 15 residues. The V gene lost 3 bases and the J gene lost 2 bases, with 11 bases spanning the gap. Looked up from germline, CDR1 is LGHDT and CDR2 is YNNKEL (reference sequence).

The chain employs TRBV7-2 and TRBJ2-3; D not certain. This CDR3 is built from 14 residues. V was cut by 6 bases and J by 2 bases, with 12 bases left in between. CDR1 is SGHTA and CDR2 is FQGNSA in the germline V gene. The CDR3 nucleotides read TGTGCCAGCAGAACAGATTTAGTCACAGATACGCAGTATTTT. Translating gives CASRTDLVTDTQYF.

The J gene is TRBJ2-1, the V gene TRBV18, with 12 bases lining up with TRBD1. The CDR3 runs to 15 residues. The germline V gene has CDR1 KGHSH and CDR2 LQKENI. Germline trimming cut 3 bases from V and 10 bases from J; bases unmatched to any gene: 7. DNA for the CDR3: TGTGCCAGCTCACCCGGGACAGGGGGCGCGGGGGAGCAGTTCTTC. Translation gives CASSPGTGGAGEQFF. The variable domain in full, completed from reference TRBV18 and TRBJ2-1, reads NAGVMQNPRHLVRRRGQEARLRCSPMKGHSHVYWYRQLPEEGLKFMVYLQKENIIDESGMPKERFSAEFPKEGPSILRIQQVVRGDSAAYFCASSPGTGGAGEQFFGPGTRLTVL.

This chain joins TRBV19 and TRBJ1-5; possible D gene TRBD1, 5 bases. Germline V lookup: CDR1 LNHDA, CDR2 SQIVND (reference sequence). The CDR3 is made up of 16 amino acids. Deletions cut 6 bases from V and 0 bases from J, with 15 bases between. In DNA form, the CDR3 reads TGTGCCAGTAGACAGGATGCCGATTATAGCAATCAGCCCCAGCATTTT. It is translated as CASRQDADYSNQPQHF.

In this sample, this clone turned up a few times. The CDR3 DNA reads TGTGCCAGCAGTCGATCGACAGGGGGCAGTCAGCCCCAGCATTTT. This translates into CASSRSTGGSQPQHF. This chain uses TRBV2 with TRBJ1-5, with 10 bases that match TRBD1. V lost 5 bases, J lost 6 bases, and 7 bases stayed unmatched. Per germline, CDR1 SNHLY and CDR2 FYNNEI. The CDR3 sequence is 15 residues long.

J is TRBJ2-7 and V is TRBV7-2, with D perhaps matching TRBD2 (5 bases). The germline V and J ends were trimmed by 5 bases and 2 bases, with 13 bases remaining between them. The germline CDR1 and CDR2 sequences are SGHTA and FQGNSA. The CDR3 contains 14 residues. For the CDR3, the DNA is TGTGCCAGCAGCCCACGCCGGGATACCTACGAGCAGTACTTC. Translation: CASSPRRDTYEQYF. The variable domain in full, with the rest retrieved from reference TRBV7-2 and TRBJ2-7, is GAGVSQSPSNKVTEKGKDVELRCDPISGHTALYWYRQSLGQGLEFLIYFQGNSAPDKSGLPSDRFSAERTGGSVSTLTIQRTQQEDSAVYLCASSPRRDTYEQYFGPGTRLTVT.

V is TRBV10-3 and J is TRBJ2-5, with a weak D call TRBD2 (6 bases). This CDR3 spans 13 amino acids. V was cut by 7 bases and J by 7 bases, with 16 bases left in between. Germline V gene data show CDR1 as ENHRY and CDR2 as SYGVKD. The CDR3 DNA reads as TGTGCCATCACCCGCGTGGCCGGGGGGACCCAGTACTTC. This sequence encodes CAITRVAGGTQYF.

The chain joins TRBV6-2 or TRBV6-3 to TRBJ1-1; D may be TRBD1 (6 bases). There are 15 residues in the CDR3. V lost 7 bases, J lost 4 bases, and 19 bases lay in between. Per germline, CDR1 MNHEY and CDR2 SVGEGT. DNA for the CDR3: TGTGCCAGCAACCCCTCGGACAGAAAGATCACTGAAGCTTTCTTT. Translating gives CASNPSDRKITEAFF.

The rearrangement links TRBV5-1 to TRBJ2-1; D unclear. V shed 0 bases and J shed 2 bases, with 9 bases lying between them. The CDR3 runs 15 residues. The germline V gene encodes CDR1 SGHRS and CDR2 YFSETQ. The CDR3 sequence is CASSLVSEAYNEQFF. The CDR3 DNA sequence: TGCGCCAGCAGCTTGGTCTCAGAAGCCTACAATGAGCAGTTCTTC.

This clone has only one observation. This chain connects TRBV24-1 to TRBJ1-1; no firm D call. V was cut by 5 bases and J by 1 base, with 10 bases left in between. Germline V gene sequence: CDR1 KGHDR, CDR2 SFDVKD. This CDR3 has 14 amino acids. The chain's CDR3 is CATSAADRNTEAFF. The CDR3 DNA reads TGTGCCACCAGTGCGGCGGATCGGAACACTGAAGCTTTCTTT.

The CDR3 loop is CASSSPTASYEKLFF. In DNA form, the CDR3 reads TGTGCCAGCAGTTCCCCGACAGCGAGCTATGAAAAACTGTTTTTT. The chain links TRBV28 to TRBJ1-4; a possible D gene is TRBD1 (5 bases). Germline assignment: CDR1 MDHEN and CDR2 SYDVKM. V was trimmed by 4 bases and J by 6 bases, leaving 15 bases between them. The CDR3 consists of 15 residues.

The J gene is TRBJ1-5, the V gene TRBV7-9, with TRBD1 matching over 10 bases. Germline lookup yields CDR1 SEHNR and CDR2 FQNEAQ (reference sequence). CDR3 length equals 14 residues. Trimming cost V 5 bases and J 9 bases; bases outside gene matches: 7. CDR3 coding DNA: TGTGCCAGCAGCCCGGGACAGGGGAATTGGCCCCAGCATTTT. Protein sequence: CASSPGQGNWPQHF.